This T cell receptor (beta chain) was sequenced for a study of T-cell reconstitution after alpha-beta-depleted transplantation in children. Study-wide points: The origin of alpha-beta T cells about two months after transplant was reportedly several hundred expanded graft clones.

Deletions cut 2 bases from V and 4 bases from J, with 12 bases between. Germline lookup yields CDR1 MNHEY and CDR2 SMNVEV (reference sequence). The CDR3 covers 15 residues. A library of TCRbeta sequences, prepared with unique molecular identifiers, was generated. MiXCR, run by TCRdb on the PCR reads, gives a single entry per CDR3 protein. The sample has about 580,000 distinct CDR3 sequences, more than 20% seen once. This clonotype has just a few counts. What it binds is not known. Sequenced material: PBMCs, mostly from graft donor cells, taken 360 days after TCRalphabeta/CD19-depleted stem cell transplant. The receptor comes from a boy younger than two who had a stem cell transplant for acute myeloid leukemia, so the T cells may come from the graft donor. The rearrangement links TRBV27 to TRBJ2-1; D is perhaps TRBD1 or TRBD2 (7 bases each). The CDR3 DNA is TGTGCCAGCAGTTTACAGGGGGGGGGATACAATGAGCAGTTCTTC. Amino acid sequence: CASSLQGGGYNEQFF.